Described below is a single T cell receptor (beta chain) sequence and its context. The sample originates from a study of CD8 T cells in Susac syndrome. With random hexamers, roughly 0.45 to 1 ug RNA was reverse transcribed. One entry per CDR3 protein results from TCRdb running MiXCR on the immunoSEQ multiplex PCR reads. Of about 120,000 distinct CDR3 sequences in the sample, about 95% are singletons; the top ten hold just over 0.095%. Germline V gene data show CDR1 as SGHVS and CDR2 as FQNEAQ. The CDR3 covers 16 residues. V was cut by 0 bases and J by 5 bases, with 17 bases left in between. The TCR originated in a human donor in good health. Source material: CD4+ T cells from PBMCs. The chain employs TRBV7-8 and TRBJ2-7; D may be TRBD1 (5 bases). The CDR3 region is CASSLAVSLSRDEQYF. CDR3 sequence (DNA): TGTGCCAGCAGCTTAGCGGTATCACTAAGCAGGGACGAGCAGTACTTC.